This TCR beta chain is drawn from a study of CD8 T cells in ankylosing spondylitis. General study points: From matched ankylosing spondylitis synovial fluid, disease-linked clones were reportedly recovered at significantly enriched levels. Typical of ankylosing spondylitis blood, it appeared, was a TCR beta motif of under 10 highly homologous variants. Disease-linked clones bore a CD8+ phenotype and were relatively rare in peripheral blood.

This clonotype was seen more than once but under ten times. What it binds is unknown. In germline, CDR1 is DFQATT, CDR2 SNEGSKA (reference sequence). The CDR3 runs 14 residues. The V and J ends lost 6 bases and 5 bases respectively, with 19 bases between them. Quantitative 5'-RACE with molecular barcodes produced the TCR beta libraries. A single record per CDR3 protein comes from TCRdb applying MiXCR to the 5' RACE reads. Among 750,000 to 850,000 distinct CDR3 sequences listed, 10% to 15% were seen once. The source of this sequence is a male donor with ankylosing spondylitis. Sequencing used blood, either unsorted or a sorted T cell fraction (not recorded which). This chain links TRBV20-1 with TRBJ2-5, with D possibly matching TRBD2 (6 bases). The CDR3 here is CSAARTGDGETQYF. In nucleotides, the CDR3 is TGCAGTGCGGCTAGGACGGGAGACGGGGAGACCCAGTACTTC.